The rows below give T cell receptor beta chains drawn from one sample of a study of patients and donors after allogeneic stem cell transplantation. MiXCR was run by TCRdb on the RT-PCR reads, yielding one entry per CDR3 protein. The top ten hold roughly 6.4% of the sample, which has roughly 880,000 distinct CDR3 sequences, 18% seen once. The sample was blood, either unsorted or a sorted T cell fraction (not recorded which). The receptor set was obtained from a human donor who was either an allogeneic HSCT recipient or a stem cell or donor lymphocyte infusion donor (not recorded which). It is not recorded whose cells these are; they may come from a transplant donor. Both conserved end residues are part of each CDR3.

len: 13; j_gene: TRBJ1-5; v_gene: TRBV12-3/TRBV12-4; CDR3aa: CASSRTTGMPQHF
len: 13; j_gene: TRBJ2-1; v_gene: TRBV27; CDR3aa: CASSLSHESEQFF
len: 15; j_gene: TRBJ1-1; v_gene: TRBV4-1; CDR3aa: CASSQERKANTEAFF
len: 16; j_gene: TRBJ1-4; v_gene: TRBV5-1; CDR3aa: CASSLGAKRTNEKLFF
len: 15; j_gene: TRBJ2-7; v_gene: TRBV12-3/TRBV12-4; CDR3aa: CASSGTSGRFYEQYF
len: 17; j_gene: TRBJ2-2; v_gene: TRBV3-1; CDR3aa: CASSRGGSVGNTGELFF
len: 13; j_gene: TRBJ2-5; v_gene: TRBV6-2/TRBV6-3; CDR3aa: CASSYLRPETQYF
len: 14; j_gene: TRBJ1-1; v_gene: TRBV3-1; CDR3aa: CASSQASTGTEAFF
len: 14; j_gene: TRBJ1-1; v_gene: TRBV20-1; CDR3aa: CSARTLSMNTEAFF
len: 15; j_gene: TRBJ2-1; v_gene: TRBV9; CDR3aa: CASSVEPGTYNEQFF
len: 16; j_gene: TRBJ2-2; v_gene: TRBV9; CDR3aa: CASSGGTGANTGELFF
len: 18; j_gene: TRBJ2-6; v_gene: TRBV27; CDR3aa: CASTPRGTVASGANVLTF
len: 13; j_gene: TRBJ2-1; v_gene: TRBV4-1; CDR3aa: CASSQTSYNEQFF
len: 16; j_gene: TRBJ2-7; v_gene: TRBV5-1; CDR3aa: CASSLAEQLRFHEQYF
len: 14; j_gene: TRBJ2-2; v_gene: TRBV27; CDR3aa: CASRAGGFTGELFF
len: 15; j_gene: TRBJ2-7; v_gene: TRBV4-3; CDR3aa: CASSQERDHSYEQYF
len: 13; j_gene: TRBJ2-7; v_gene: TRBV12-3/TRBV12-4; CDR3aa: CASRPGQSYEQYF
len: 16; j_gene: TRBJ2-1; v_gene: TRBV5-6; CDR3aa: CASSSGHFGLADEQFF
len: 14; j_gene: TRBJ1-2; v_gene: TRBV30; CDR3aa: CAWSPDRQVDGYTF
len: 12; j_gene: TRBJ2-7; v_gene: TRBV5-1; CDR3aa: CASSFDIYEQYF
len: 11; j_gene: TRBJ2-3; v_gene: TRBV30; CDR3aa: CAWSGSISEYF
len: 14; j_gene: TRBJ2-3; v_gene: TRBV12-3/TRBV12-4; CDR3aa: CATSRDRPTDTQYF
len: 12; j_gene: TRBJ1-2; v_gene: TRBV27; CDR3aa: CASRGGPYGYTF
len: 16; j_gene: TRBJ1-4; v_gene: TRBV7-9; CDR3aa: CASSLGDRAGGEKLFF
len: 18; j_gene: TRBJ1-2; v_gene: TRBV5-1; CDR3aa: CASSLAPRPGQNYYGYTF
len: 14; j_gene: TRBJ2-3; v_gene: TRBV29-1; CDR3aa: CSVWSSGLTDTQYF
len: 11; j_gene: TRBJ2-7; v_gene: TRBV9; CDR3aa: CASSVGTVKYF
len: 13; j_gene: TRBJ1-2; v_gene: TRBV30; CDR3aa: CAWRWGRKIGYTF
len: 16; j_gene: TRBJ2-3; v_gene: TRBV24-1; CDR3aa: CATSDPGSGSPDTQYF
len: 16; j_gene: TRBJ2-1; v_gene: TRBV30; CDR3aa: CAWSSSTSGRLNEQFF
len: 15; j_gene: TRBJ1-3; v_gene: TRBV12-3/TRBV12-4; CDR3aa: CASSQRQFPENTIYF
len: 13; j_gene: TRBJ2-5; v_gene: TRBV20-1; CDR3aa: CSAQAAGKETQYF
len: 15; j_gene: TRBJ1-6; v_gene: TRBV7-9; CDR3aa: CASSQTGTVNSPLHF
len: 16; j_gene: TRBJ1-2; v_gene: TRBV4-3; CDR3aa: CASSQDFTGTNYGYTF
len: 14; j_gene: TRBJ1-5; v_gene: TRBV28; CDR3aa: CASSRRQESQPQHF
len: 14; j_gene: TRBJ1-5; v_gene: TRBV20-1; CDR3aa: CSAGKGAPNQPQHF
len: 14; j_gene: TRBJ1-4; v_gene: TRBV20-1; CDR3aa: CSARAGTGWEKLFF
len: 16; j_gene: TRBJ2-3; v_gene: TRBV7-8; CDR3aa: CASSLVSLPSTDTQYF
len: 16; j_gene: TRBJ2-7; v_gene: TRBV5-1; CDR3aa: CASSQTSGTDSYEQYF
len: 13; j_gene: TRBJ2-7; v_gene: TRBV7-2; CDR3aa: CASSPWGNYEQYF
len: 14; j_gene: TRBJ2-3; v_gene: TRBV5-1; CDR3aa: CASSLAGGADTQYF
len: 14; j_gene: TRBJ2-2; v_gene: TRBV27; CDR3aa: CASRWTGENGELFF